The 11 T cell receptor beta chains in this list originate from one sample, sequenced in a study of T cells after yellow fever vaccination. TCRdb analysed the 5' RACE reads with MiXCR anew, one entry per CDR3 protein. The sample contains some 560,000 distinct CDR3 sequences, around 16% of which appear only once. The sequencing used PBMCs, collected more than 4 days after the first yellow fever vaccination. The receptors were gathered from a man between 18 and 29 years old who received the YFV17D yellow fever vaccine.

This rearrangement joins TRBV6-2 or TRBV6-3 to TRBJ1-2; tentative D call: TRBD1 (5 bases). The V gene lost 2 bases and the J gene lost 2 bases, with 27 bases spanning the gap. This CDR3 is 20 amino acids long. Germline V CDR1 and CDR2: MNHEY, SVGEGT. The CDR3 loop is CASSYPSFGTEKILNYGYTF. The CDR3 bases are TGTGCCAGCAGTTACCCCTCATTCGGGACGGAGAAAATACTAAACTATGGCTACACCTTC.

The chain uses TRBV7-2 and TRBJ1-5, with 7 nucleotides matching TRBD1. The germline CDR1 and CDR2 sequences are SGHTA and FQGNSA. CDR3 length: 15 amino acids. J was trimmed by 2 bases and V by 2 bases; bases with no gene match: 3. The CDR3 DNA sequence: TGTGCCAGCAGCTTAAACGACAGGGGCAATCAGCCCCAGCATTTT. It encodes CASSLNDRGNQPQHF.

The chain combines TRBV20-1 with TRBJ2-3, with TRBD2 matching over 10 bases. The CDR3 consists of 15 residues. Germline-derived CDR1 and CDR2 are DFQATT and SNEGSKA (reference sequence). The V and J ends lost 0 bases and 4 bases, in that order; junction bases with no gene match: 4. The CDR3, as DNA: TGCAGTGCTAGAGATCCTAGCGGGGGTTCAGATACGCAGTATTTT. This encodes CSARDPSGGSDTQYF.

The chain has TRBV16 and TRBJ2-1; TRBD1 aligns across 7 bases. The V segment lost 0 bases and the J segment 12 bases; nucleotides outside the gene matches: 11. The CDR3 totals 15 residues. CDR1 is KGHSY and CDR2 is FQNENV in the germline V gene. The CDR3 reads CASSQSMGQLLGQFF. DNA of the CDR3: TGTGCCAGCAGCCAATCGATGGGACAGCTTCTGGGGCAGTTCTTC.

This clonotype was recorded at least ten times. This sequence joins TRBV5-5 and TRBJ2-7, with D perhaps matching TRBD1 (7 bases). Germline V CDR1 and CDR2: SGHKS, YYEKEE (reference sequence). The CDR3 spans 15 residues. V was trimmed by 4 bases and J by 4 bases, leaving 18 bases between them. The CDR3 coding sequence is TGTGCCAGCAGCCGCGGGACAGTTAAGTCGTACGAGCAGTACTTC. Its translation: CASSRGTVKSYEQYF.

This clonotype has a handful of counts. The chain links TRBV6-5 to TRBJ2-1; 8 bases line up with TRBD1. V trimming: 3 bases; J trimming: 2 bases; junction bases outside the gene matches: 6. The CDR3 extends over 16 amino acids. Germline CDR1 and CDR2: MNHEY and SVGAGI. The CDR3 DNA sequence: TGTGCCAGCAGTTATGTTCGGGACAGGACCTACAATGAGCAGTTCTTC. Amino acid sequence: CASSYVRDRTYNEQFF.

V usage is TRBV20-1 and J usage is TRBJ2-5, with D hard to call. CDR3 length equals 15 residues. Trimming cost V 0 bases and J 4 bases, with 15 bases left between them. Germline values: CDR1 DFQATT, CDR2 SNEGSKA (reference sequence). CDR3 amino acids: CSARDPIYRRETQYF. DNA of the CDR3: TGCAGTGCTAGAGATCCGATTTACCGGAGAGAGACCCAGTACTTC.

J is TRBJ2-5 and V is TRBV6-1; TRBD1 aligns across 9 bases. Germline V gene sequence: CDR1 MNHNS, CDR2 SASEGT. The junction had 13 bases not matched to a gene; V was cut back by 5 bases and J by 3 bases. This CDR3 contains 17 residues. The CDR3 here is CASSRTGEVKGEETQYF. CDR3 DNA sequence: TGTGCCAGCAGTCGGACAGGGGAGGTAAAAGGGGAAGAGACCCAGTACTTC.

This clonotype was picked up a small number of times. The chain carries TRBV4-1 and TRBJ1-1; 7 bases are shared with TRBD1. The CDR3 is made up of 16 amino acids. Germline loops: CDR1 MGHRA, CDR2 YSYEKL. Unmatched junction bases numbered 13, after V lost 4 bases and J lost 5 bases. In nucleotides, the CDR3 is TGCGCCAGCAGCCCTCGGGAATCGACAGGGAGTACTGAAGCTTTCTTT. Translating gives CASSPRESTGSTEAFF.

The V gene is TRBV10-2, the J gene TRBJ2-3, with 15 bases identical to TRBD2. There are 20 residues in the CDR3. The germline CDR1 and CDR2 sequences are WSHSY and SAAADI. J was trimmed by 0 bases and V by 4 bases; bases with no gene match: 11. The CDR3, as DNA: TGCGCCAGCAGTGGGGCGTCCGGGACTAGCGGGGGGACTAGCACAGATACGCAGTATTTT. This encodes CASSGASGTSGGTSTDTQYF.

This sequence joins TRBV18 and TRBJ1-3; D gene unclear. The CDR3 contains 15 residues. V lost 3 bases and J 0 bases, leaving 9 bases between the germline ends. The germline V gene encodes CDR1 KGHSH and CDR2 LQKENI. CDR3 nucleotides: TGTGCCAGCTCACCTGACCGCTACTCTGGAAACACCATATATTTT. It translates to CASSPDRYSGNTIYF.